This T cell receptor (beta chain) emerged from a study of post-analysis software for immune sequencing data. Study results and caveats: Those with multiple sclerosis, the patient group, showed significantly lower normalized Chao1 diversity than controls. Relative to controls, patients had five TRBV segments at higher frequency, with TRBV5-6, TRBV5-1 and TRBV20-1 among these. Under the F measure, samples that were prepared in one batch clustered strongly together.

The CDR3 contains 15 residues. CDR1 SGHRS and CDR2 YFSETQ come from the germline V gene. As to this clonotype: Antigen specificity is unknown. A read error may be the cause here, since a much bigger clone is one base away.

cDNA libraries for TCR beta contained unique molecular identifiers. Using its own MiXCR run on the PCR reads, TCRdb lists one record per CDR3 protein. This table has around 250,000 distinct CDR3 sequences, about 40% appearing once. The TCR originated in a girl aged 10-17 years with multiple sclerosis. Input material: blood. The chain recombines TRBV5-1 with TRBJ2-7; TRBD2 matches at 9 bases. Gene TRBJ2-5 matches the end of the DNA better, so the J call may be wrong. CDR3 in amino acids: CASSLASGAKETQYF. The DNA for the CDR3 is TGCGCCAGCAGCCTCGCTAGCGGGGCCAAAGAGACCCAGTACTTC.